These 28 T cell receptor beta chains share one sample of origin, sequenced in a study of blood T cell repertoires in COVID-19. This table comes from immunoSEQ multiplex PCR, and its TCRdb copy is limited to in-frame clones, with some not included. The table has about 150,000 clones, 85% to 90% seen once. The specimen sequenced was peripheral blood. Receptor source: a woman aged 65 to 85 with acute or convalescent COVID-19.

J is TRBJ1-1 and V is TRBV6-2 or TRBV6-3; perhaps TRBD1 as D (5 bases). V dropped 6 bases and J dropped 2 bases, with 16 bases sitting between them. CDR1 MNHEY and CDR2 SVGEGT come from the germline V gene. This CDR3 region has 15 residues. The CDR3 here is CASSQRDWGNTEAFF. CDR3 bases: TGTGCCAGCAGCCAGCGGGACTGGGGCAACACTGAAGCTTTCTTT.

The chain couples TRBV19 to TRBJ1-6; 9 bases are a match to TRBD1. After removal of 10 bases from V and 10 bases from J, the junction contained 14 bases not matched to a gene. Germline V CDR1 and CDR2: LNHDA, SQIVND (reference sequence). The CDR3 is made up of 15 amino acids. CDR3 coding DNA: TGTGCCACCCGAAACGGGGACAGGGCGAGGTCACCCCTCCACTTT. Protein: CATRNGDRARSPLHF. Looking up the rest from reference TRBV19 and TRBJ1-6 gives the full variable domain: DGGITQSPKYLFRKEGQNVTLSCEQNLNHDAMYWYRQDPGQGLRLIYYSQIVNDFQKGDIAEGYSVSREKKESFPLTVTSAQKNPTAFYLCATRNGDRARSPLHFGNGTRLTVT.

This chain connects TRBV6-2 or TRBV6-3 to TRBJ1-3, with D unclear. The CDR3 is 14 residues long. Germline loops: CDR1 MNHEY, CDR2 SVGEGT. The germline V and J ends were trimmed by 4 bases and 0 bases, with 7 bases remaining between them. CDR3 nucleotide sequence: TGTGCCAGCAGTTGGGAGCTCTCTGGAAACACCATATATTTT. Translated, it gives CASSWELSGNTIYF.

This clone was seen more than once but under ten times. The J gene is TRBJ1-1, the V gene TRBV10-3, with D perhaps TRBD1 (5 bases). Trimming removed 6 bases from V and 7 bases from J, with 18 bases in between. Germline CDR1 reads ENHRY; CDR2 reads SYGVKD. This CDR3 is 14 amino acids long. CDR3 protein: CAIRRDSTQGEAFF. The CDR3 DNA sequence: TGTGCCATCAGGCGAGATAGTACTCAGGGTGAAGCTTTCTTT.

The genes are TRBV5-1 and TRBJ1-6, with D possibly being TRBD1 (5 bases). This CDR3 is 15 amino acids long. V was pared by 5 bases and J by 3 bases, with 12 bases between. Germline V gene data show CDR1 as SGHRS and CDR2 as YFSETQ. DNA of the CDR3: TGCGCCAGCAGTTCCAGGGAGGTCTATAATTCACCCCTCCACTTT. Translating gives CASSSREVYNSPLHF.

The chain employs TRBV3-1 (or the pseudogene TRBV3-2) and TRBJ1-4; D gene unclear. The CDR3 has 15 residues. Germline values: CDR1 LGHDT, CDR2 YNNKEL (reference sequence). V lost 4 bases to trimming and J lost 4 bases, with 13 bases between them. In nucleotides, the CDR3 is TGTGCCAGCAGCCCGGCTTACAGCTTTAATGAAAAACTGTTTTTT. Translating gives CASSPAYSFNEKLFF.

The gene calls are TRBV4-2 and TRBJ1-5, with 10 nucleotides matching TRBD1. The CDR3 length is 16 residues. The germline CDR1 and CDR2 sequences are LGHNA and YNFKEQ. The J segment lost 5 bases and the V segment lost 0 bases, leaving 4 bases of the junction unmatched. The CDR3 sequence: CASSQDWGQGHQPQHF. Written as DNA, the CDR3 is TGTGCCAGCAGCCAAGATTGGGGACAGGGGCATCAGCCCCAGCATTTT.

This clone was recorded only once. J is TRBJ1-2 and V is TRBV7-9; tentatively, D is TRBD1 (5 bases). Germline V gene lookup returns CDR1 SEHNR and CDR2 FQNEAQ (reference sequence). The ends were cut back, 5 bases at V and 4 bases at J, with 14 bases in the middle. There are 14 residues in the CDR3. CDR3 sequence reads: CASSHQGIRYGYTF. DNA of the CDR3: TGTGCCAGCAGCCATCAGGGTATCCGCTATGGCTACACCTTC.

CDR3 residues: CASSYRFSYEQYF. Here the CDR3 DNA reads TGTGCCAGCAGCTACAGGTTCTCCTACGAGCAGTACTTC. V usage is TRBV11-2 and J usage is TRBJ2-7; TRBD1 is a possible D gene (5 bases). The CDR3 contains 13 residues. Deletions cut 4 bases from V and 0 bases from J, with 7 bases between. CDR1 is SGHAT and CDR2 is FQNNGV in the germline V gene.

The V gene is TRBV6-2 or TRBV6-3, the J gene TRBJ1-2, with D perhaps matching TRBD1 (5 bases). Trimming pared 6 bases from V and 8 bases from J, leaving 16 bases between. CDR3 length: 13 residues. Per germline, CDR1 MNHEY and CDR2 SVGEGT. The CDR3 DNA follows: TGTGCCAGCAGCCCCCATGGGGGGGAAGGCTACACCTTC. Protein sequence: CASSPHGGEGYTF.

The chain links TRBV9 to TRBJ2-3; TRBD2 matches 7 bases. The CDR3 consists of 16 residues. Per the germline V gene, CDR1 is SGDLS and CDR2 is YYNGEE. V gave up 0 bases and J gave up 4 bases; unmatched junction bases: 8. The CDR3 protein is CASSVGGGSFPDTQYF. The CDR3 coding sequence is TGTGCCAGCAGCGTAGGGGGAGGGTCATTTCCAGATACGCAGTATTTT.

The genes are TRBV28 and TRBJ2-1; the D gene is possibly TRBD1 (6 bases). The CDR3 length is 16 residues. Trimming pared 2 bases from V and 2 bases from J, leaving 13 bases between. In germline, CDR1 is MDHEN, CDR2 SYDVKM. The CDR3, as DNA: TGTGCCAGCAGTTTAGGCTACAGGGCAACCTACAATGAGCAGTTCTTC. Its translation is CASSLGYRATYNEQFF.

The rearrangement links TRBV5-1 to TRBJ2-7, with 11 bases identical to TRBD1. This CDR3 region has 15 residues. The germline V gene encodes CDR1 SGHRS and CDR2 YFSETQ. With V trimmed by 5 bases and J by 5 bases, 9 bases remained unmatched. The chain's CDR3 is CASRKSGTGGNEQYF. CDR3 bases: TGCGCCAGCAGAAAGTCCGGGACAGGGGGTAACGAGCAGTACTTC.

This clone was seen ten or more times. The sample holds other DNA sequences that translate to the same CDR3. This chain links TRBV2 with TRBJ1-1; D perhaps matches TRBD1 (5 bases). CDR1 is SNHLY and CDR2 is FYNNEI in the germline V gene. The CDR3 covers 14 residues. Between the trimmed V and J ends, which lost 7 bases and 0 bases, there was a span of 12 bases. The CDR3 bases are TGTGCCAGCACCGACAGTTCTCTGAACACTGAAGCTTTCTTT. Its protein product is CASTDSSLNTEAFF.

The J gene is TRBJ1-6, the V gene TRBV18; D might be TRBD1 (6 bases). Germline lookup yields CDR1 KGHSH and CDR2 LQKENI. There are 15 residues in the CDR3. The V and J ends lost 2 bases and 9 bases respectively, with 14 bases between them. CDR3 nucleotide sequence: TGTGCCAGCTCACCAATGAAGGGGGTGGGTTCACCCCTCCACTTT. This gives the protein CASSPMKGVGSPLHF.

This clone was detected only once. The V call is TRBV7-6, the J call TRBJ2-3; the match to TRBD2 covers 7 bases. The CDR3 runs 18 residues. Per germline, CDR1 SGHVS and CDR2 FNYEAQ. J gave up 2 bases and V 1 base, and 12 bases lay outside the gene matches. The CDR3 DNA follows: TGTGCCAGCAGCTTAGGAGCATCTAGCGGAGGGGCCACAGATACGCAGTATTTT. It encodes CASSLGASSGGATDTQYF.

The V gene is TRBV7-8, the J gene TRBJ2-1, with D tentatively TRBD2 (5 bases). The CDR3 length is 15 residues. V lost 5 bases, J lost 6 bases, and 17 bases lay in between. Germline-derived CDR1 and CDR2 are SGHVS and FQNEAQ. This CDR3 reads CASSLIEGPANEQFF. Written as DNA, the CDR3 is TGTGCCAGCAGCCTCATTGAGGGTCCGGCCAATGAGCAGTTCTTC.

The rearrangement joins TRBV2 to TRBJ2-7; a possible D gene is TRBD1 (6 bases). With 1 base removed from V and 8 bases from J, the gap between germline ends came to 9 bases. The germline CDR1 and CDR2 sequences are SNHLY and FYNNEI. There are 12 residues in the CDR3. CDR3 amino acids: CASSEGGTQQYF. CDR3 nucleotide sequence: TGTGCCAGCAGTGAAGGGGGGACACAGCAGTACTTC.

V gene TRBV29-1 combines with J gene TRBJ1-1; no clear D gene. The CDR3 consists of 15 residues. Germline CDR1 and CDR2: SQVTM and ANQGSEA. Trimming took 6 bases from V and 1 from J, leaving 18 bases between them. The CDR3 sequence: CSVSRGRRGNTEAFF. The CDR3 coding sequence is TGCAGCGTCTCCCGGGGAAGACGGGGGAACACTGAAGCTTTCTTT.

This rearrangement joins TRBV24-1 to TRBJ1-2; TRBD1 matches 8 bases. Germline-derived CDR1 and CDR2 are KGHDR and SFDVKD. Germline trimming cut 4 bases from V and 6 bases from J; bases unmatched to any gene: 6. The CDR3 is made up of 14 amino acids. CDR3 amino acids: CATSDSKTGDGYTF. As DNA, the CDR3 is TGTGCCACCAGTGACTCAAAGACAGGGGATGGCTACACCTTC.

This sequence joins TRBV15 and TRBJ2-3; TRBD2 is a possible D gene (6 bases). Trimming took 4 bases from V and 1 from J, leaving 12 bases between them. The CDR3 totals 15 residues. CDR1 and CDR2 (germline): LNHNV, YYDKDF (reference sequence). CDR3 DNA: TGTGCCACCAGCAAACTAGCTCCTGGCACAGATACGCAGTATTTT. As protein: CATSKLAPGTDTQYF.

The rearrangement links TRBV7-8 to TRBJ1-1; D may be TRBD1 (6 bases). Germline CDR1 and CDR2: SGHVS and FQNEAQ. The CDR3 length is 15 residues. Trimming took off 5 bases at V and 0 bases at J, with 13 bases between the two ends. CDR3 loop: CASSGDTNLNTEAFF. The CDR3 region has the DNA TGTGCCAGCAGCGGGGACACCAATTTGAACACTGAAGCTTTCTTT.

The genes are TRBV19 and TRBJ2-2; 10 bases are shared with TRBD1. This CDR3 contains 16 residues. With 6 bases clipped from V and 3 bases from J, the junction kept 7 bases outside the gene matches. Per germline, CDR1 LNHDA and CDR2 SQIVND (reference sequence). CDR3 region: CASRQGQGIYTGELFF. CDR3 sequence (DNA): TGTGCCAGTAGGCAGGGACAGGGGATTTACACCGGGGAGCTGTTTTTT.

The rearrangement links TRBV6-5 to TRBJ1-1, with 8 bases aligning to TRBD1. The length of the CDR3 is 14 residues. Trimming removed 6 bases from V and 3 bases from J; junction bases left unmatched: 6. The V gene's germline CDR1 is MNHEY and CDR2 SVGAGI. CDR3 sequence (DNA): TGTGCCAGCAGCATCAGGGGGCGCGACACTGAAGCTTTCTTT. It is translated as CASSIRGRDTEAFF.

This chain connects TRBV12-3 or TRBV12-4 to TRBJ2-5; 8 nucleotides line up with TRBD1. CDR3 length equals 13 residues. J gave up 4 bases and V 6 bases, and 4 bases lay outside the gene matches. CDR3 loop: CASRATGGETQYF. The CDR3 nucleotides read TGTGCCAGCAGAGCAACAGGGGGAGAGACCCAGTACTTC.

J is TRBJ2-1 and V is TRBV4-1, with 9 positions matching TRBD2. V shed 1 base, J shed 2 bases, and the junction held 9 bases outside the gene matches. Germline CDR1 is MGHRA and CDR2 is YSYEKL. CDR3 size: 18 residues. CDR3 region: CASSQASHLAGPYNEQFF. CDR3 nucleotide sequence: TGCGCCAGCAGCCAAGCCAGCCACCTAGCGGGGCCCTACAATGAGCAGTTCTTC.

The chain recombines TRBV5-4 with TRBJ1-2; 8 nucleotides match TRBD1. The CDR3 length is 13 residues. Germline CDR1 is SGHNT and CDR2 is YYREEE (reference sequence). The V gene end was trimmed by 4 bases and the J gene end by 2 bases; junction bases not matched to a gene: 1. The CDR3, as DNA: TGTGCCAGCAGCCGGACAGGGAACTATGGCTACACCTTC. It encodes CASSRTGNYGYTF.

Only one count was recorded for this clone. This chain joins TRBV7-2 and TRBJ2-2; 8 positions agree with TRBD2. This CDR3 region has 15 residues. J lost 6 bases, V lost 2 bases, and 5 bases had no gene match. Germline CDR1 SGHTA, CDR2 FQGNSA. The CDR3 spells CASSLSLAGAGELFF. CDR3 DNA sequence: TGTGCCAGCAGCTTATCGCTAGCGGGCGCCGGGGAGCTGTTTTTT.